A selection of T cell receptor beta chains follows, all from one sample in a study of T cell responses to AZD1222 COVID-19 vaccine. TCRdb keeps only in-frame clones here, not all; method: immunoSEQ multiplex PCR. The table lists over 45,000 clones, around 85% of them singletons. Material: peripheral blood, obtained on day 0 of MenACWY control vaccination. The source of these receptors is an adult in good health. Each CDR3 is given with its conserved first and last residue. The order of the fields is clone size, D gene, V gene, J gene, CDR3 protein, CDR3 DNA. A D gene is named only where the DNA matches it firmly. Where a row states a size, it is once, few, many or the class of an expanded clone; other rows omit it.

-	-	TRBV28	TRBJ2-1	CATTWYNEQFF	TGTGCCACCACTTGGTACAATGAGCAGTTCTTC
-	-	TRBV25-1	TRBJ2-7	CASSESGGQIYEQYF	TGTGCCAGCAGTGAATCCGGGGGGCAGATCTACGAGCAGTACTTC
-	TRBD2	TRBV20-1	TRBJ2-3	CSASRREGQDTQYF	TGCAGTGCTAGTAGGCGGGAGGGCCAAGATACGCAGTATTTT
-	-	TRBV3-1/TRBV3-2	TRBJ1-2	CASSQGGGRENYGYTF	TGTGCCAGCAGCCAAGGGGGGGGCAGGGAAAACTATGGCTACACCTTC
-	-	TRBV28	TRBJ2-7	CASGAYSGGYEQYF	TGTGCTAGCGGCGCGTACTCAGGAGGATACGAGCAGTACTTC
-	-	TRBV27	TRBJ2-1	CASSFTGNHNEQFF	TGTGCCAGCAGTTTTACCGGGAATCACAATGAGCAGTTCTTC
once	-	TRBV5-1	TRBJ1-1	CASSLPGPEAFF	TGCGCCAGCAGCTTGCCCGGACCTGAAGCTTTCTTT
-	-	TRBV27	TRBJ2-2	CASSFLDGELFF	TGTGCCAGCAGTTTTTTGGACGGGGAGCTGTTTTTT
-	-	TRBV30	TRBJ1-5	CAWDSGPGNVRNQPQHF	TGTGCCTGGGACTCAGGACCCGGGAACGTGCGCAATCAGCCCCAGCATTTT
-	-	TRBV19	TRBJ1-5	CASSIDQDLLGNQPQHF	TGTGCCAGTAGTATAGATCAGGACCTGTTGGGCAATCAGCCCCAGCATTTT
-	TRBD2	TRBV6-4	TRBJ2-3	CASSDLGGGDTQYF	TGTGCCAGCAGTGACCTCGGGGGGGGAGATACGCAGTATTTT
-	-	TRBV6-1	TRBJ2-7	CASSEPPDRNEQYF	TGTGCCAGCAGTGAACCCCCGGACAGAAACGAGCAGTACTTC
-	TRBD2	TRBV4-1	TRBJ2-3	CASSLRGTSGTDTQYF	TGCGCCAGCAGCCTACGCGGGACTAGCGGCACAGATACGCAGTATTTT
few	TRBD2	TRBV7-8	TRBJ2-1	CASSILRSSGSSYNEQFF	TGTGCCAGCAGCATCCTCCGTTCTAGCGGGAGCTCCTACAATGAGCAGTTCTTC
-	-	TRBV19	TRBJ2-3	CASSQGLLGTDTQYF	TGTGCCAGTAGTCAGGGCCTACTAGGCACAGATACGCAGTATTTT
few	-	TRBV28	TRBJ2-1	CASGPAYNEQFF	TGTGCCAGCGGCCCGGCTTACAATGAGCAGTTCTTC
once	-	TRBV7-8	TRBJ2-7	CASSLFRGHQYF	TGTGCCAGCAGCTTATTCAGGGGTCATCAGTACTTC
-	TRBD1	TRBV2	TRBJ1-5	CASSTGTGGNQPQHF	TGTGCCAGCAGTACCGGGACAGGGGGCAATCAGCCCCAGCATTTT
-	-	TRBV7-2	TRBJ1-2	CASSFELTGSNYGYTF	TGTGCCAGCAGCTTCGAGTTGACGGGATCTAACTATGGCTACACCTTC
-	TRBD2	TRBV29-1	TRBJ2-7	CSVQREGAQGEQYF	TGCAGCGTGCAGCGGGAGGGTGCTCAGGGCGAGCAGTACTTC
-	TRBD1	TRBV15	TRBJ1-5	CATSTKDRGLNQPQHF	TGTGCCACCAGCACCAAGGACAGGGGTCTAAATCAGCCCCAGCATTTT
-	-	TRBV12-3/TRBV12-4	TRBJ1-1	CASSTGFTEAFF	TGTGCCAGCAGTACAGGGTTCACTGAAGCTTTCTTT
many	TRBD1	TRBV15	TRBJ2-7	CATSSVDREVSYEQYF	TGTGCCACCAGCAGTGTGGACAGGGAGGTTTCCTACGAGCAGTACTTC
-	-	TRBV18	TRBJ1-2	CASSRDSDLSYTF	TGTGCCAGCTCGCGGGACTCTGACTTGAGCTACACCTTC
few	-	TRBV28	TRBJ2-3	CASSWGDSLTDTQYF	TGTGCCAGCAGTTGGGGCGACTCACTCACAGATACGCAGTATTTT
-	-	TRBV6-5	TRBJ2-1	CASSSLGGQYNEQFF	TGTGCCAGCAGTTCCCTGGGGGGACAGTACAATGAGCAGTTCTTC
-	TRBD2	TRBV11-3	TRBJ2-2	CASSRVSGSREGGELFF	TGTGCCAGCAGCCGAGTTAGCGGGAGTAGAGAAGGCGGGGAGCTGTTTTTT
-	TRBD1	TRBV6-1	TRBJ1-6	CASSESGGLPLHF	TGTGCCAGCAGTGAATCAGGGGGATTACCCCTCCACTTT
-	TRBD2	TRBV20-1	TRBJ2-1	CSGREGDEQFF	TGCAGTGGCAGGGAGGGAGATGAGCAGTTCTTC
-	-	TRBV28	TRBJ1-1	CASSRLMNTEAFF	TGTGCCAGCAGCCGCCTGATGAACACTGAAGCTTTCTTT
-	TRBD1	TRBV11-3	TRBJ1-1	CASSLARGTEAFF	TGTGCCAGCAGCTTAGCCAGGGGGACTGAAGCTTTCTTT
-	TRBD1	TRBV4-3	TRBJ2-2	CASSQDLGGQGTGELFF	TGCGCCAGCAGCCAAGATCTTGGGGGACAGGGCACCGGGGAGCTGTTTTTT
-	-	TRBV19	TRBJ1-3	CASSIDSSGNTIYF	TGTGCCAGTAGTATTGACAGCTCTGGAAACACCATATATTTT
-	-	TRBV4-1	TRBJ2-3	CASTTGGKLTDTQYF	TGCGCCAGCACGACGGGCGGAAAACTCACAGATACGCAGTATTTT
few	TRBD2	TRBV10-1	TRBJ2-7	CASMAGDFPYEQYF	TGCGCCAGCATGGCGGGGGACTTCCCCTACGAGCAGTACTTC
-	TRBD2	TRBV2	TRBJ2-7	CASSETGLAGGDEQYF	TGTGCCAGCAGTGAAACGGGACTAGCGGGAGGGGACGAGCAGTACTTC
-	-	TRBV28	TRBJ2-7	CASALRPGGGSSYEQYF	TGTGCCAGCGCCCTAAGGCCCGGTGGGGGGAGCTCCTACGAGCAGTACTTC
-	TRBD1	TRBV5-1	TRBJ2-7	CASSRDRAKYEQYF	TGCGCCAGCAGCCGTGACAGGGCAAAATACGAGCAGTACTTC
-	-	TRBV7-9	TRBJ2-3	CASSLGSSGPNTDTQYF	TGTGCCAGCAGCTTAGGATCGAGCGGACCAAACACAGATACGCAGTATTTT
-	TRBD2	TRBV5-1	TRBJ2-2	CASSLEWLAEGTGELFF	TGCGCCAGCAGCTTGGAGTGGCTAGCGGAAGGCACCGGGGAGCTGTTTTTT
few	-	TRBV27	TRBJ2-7	CASSFQPASYEQYF	TGTGCCAGCAGTTTCCAGCCTGCCTCCTACGAGCAGTACTTC
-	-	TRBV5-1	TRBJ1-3	CASSPGHTSGNTIYF	TGCGCCAGCAGCCCCGGTCATACCTCTGGAAACACCATATATTTT
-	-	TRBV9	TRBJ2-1	CASSRFSGTRYNEQFF	TGTGCCAGCAGCAGATTCTCCGGGACACGTTACAATGAGCAGTTCTTC
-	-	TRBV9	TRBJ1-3	CASSVLGNTIYF	TGTGCCAGCAGCGTACTGGGAAACACCATATATTTT
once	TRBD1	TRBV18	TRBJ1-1	CASSPSGQGASNTEAFF	TGTGCCAGCTCACCTTCGGGACAGGGGGCGTCAAACACTGAAGCTTTCTTT
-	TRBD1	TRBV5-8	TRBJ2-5	CASSPGQLAPSETQYF	TGTGCCAGCAGCCCGGGACAGCTCGCACCCAGTGAGACCCAGTACTTC
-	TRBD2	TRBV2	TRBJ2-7	CASNPGLAGTTYEQYF	TGTGCCAGCAACCCTGGACTAGCGGGAACAACCTACGAGCAGTACTTC
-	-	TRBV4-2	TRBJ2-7	CASSQPDRIYEQYF	TGTGCCAGCAGCCAGCCGGACAGAATCTACGAGCAGTACTTC
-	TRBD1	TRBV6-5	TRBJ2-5	CASSSYDRVETQYF	TGTGCCAGCAGTTCCTACGACAGGGTAGAGACCCAGTACTTC